This section outlines one T cell receptor beta chain sequence together with its context. Which antigen it targets is not known. One base away there is no much larger clone; base qualities are not given. The sample comes from a study of esophageal squamous cell carcinoma under preoperative chemotherapy (dated by TCRdb to between 2018 and 2020). With respect to the entire study: In the study, TCR repertoires were profiled in both peripheral blood T cells and tumor-infiltrating lymphocytes. Four to six patients with primary esophageal squamous cell carcinoma were included in the cohort. Repertoires were compared between samples taken before and after paclitaxel-nedaplatin therapy. The study examined the effect of paclitaxel-nedaplatin chemotherapy on T-cell receptor repertoires in patients with esophageal squamous cell carcinoma.

Overall study results and their limits: After chemotherapy, TCR diversity rose significantly in peripheral T cells, but this increase was not seen in tumor-infiltrating lymphocytes. Immediate and substantial changes in clonotype frequency were induced by paclitaxel-nedaplatin therapy, and contraction rather than amplification was more likely to be observed among abundant clones. Rather than arising solely from local clonal changes, post-treatment tumor-infiltrating lymphocytes appeared to come partly from peripheral T cells that migrated into the tumor. The cohort was small, with only a handful of patients with esophageal squamous cell carcinoma analyzed.

Read against the paper, the sample's time point label means: after preoperative PTX-NDP chemotherapy. Patients received paclitaxel-nedaplatin as preoperative chemotherapy before surgery. The CDR3 contains 15 residues, cysteine and phenylalanine counted. Only CDR3 DNA remains: 45 bases, in frame from the first base. The library was built by means of PCR. The sequencer listed for this sample is HiSeq X Ten. High-throughput sequencing was used to characterize TCR repertoires. Through fastp at Q25 and MiXCR, TCRdb rebuilt clones from the public reads, retaining in-frame beta chains. Each CDR3 protein appears once, grouped with its most common genes and DNA. The sample table holds 34,000 or so distinct CDR3 sequences, of which around 50% were seen once. About 23% of the sample is taken by the ten largest.

The sequence came from a human donor with esophageal squamous cell carcinoma. The donor label of this sample is uncertain. This material was collected from a patient given preoperative chemotherapy. The chain uses TRBV7-1 and TRBJ2-3; the D segment could be TRBD2, given 6 matching bases. The closer fit of TRBJ2-7 to the DNA end suggests the J call may be wrong. TRBV7-1 is an ORF, with its function uncertain. Here the CDR3 is given as CCRSSGLGGKNTQYF. In nucleotide form, the sequence is TGTTGCCGCAGCTCGGGCCTGGGAGGCAAAAACACGCAGTACTTC.